One and the same sample provided the 14 T cell receptor beta chains below, sequenced in a study of chemoradiotherapy in HPV16-positive cancers. Method: immunoSEQ multiplex PCR; TCRdb's copy keeps in-frame clones and lacks some. Among roughly 24,000 clones, roughly 92% were seen once, and the ten largest hold roughly 15%. The sequences come from blood, collected from a patient who underwent chemoradiotherapy. These receptors originate from a human donor with HPV-associated anogenital cancer.

The chain recombines TRBV29-1 with TRBJ2-2, with 16 bases lining up with TRBD2. CDR1 SQVTM and CDR2 ANQGSEA come from the germline V gene. Losses at the gene ends were 7 bases for V and 5 bases for J; bases not matched to a gene: 1. The CDR3 loop spans 14 amino acids. Here the CDR3 reads CSGGLAGGTGELFF. CDR3 DNA: TGCAGCGGGGGACTAGCGGGAGGGACCGGGGAGCTGTTTTTT.

V gene TRBV19 combines with J gene TRBJ2-3; 12 bases agree with TRBD2. Germline V gene data show CDR1 as LNHDA and CDR2 as SQIVND (reference sequence). V trimming: 2 bases; J trimming: 2 bases; junction bases outside the gene matches: 5. The CDR3 contains 17 residues. CDR3 nucleotide sequence: TGTGCCAGTAGTATACTAGCGGGAGGGGGAATCACAGATACGCAGTATTTT. It specifies CASSILAGGGITDTQYF. The entire variable domain, with the rest obtained from reference TRBV19 and TRBJ2-3, is as follows: DGGITQSPKYLFRKEGQNVTLSCEQNLNHDAMYWYRQDPGQGLRLIYYSQIVNDFQKGDIAEGYSVSREKKESFPLTVTSAQKNPTAFYLCASSILAGGGITDTQYFGPGTRLTVL.

This clone has only one observation. Here the CDR3 reads CASSRTGLAITYEQYF. The DNA for the CDR3 is TGTGCCAGCTCACGTACCGGACTAGCGATCACCTACGAGCAGTACTTC. The gene calls are TRBV18 and TRBJ2-7, with 9 nucleotides matching TRBD2. Germline-derived CDR1 and CDR2 are KGHSH and LQKENI. The CDR3 sequence is 16 residues long. V dropped 4 bases and J dropped 2; count of bases not matched to a gene: 9.

V and J are TRBV7-9 and TRBJ1-4; TRBD1 matches at 8 bases. The V gene end was trimmed by 3 bases and the J gene end by 5 bases; junction bases not matched to a gene: 2. The germline V gene encodes CDR1 SEHNR and CDR2 FQNEAQ (reference sequence). This CDR3 has 14 residues. The CDR3 DNA reads TGTGCCAGCAGCTTCGGACAGGGCAATGAAAAACTGTTTTTT. Translated: CASSFGQGNEKLFF.

This clone appeared once. The genes are TRBV7-3 and TRBJ2-1; TRBD2 aligns across 12 bases. In germline, CDR1 is SGHTA, CDR2 FQGTGA. The V gene end was trimmed by 5 bases and the J gene end by 4 bases; junction bases not matched to a gene: 3. The CDR3 sequence is 15 residues long. CDR3 sequence (DNA): TGTGCCAGCAGCGAACTAGCGGGGGGATACAATGAGCAGTTCTTC. It is translated as CASSELAGGYNEQFF.

The chain is built from TRBV18 and TRBJ2-7, with a weak D call TRBD1 (7 bases). Germline CDR1 KGHSH, CDR2 LQKENI. V gave up 5 bases and J gave up 7 bases, with 12 bases separating them. This CDR3 has 12 amino acids. CDR3 DNA: TGTGCCAGCTCATCTCCAGGGGGGGAGCAGTACTTC. Translated: CASSSPGGEQYF.

The rearrangement joins TRBV27 to TRBJ1-3; TRBD1 is a possible D gene (5 bases). CDR3 length: 16 amino acids. Germline V gene lookup returns CDR1 MNHEY and CDR2 SMNVEV (reference sequence). Trimming took 5 bases from V and 0 from J, leaving 14 bases between them. The DNA for the CDR3 is TGTGCCAGCAGTACCGGGACTCCCGGCTCTGGAAACACCATATATTTT. This codes for CASSTGTPGSGNTIYF.

This chain uses TRBV28 with TRBJ1-4; 10 bases fit TRBD1. CDR1 and CDR2 (germline): MDHEN, SYDVKM. V was clipped by 5 bases and J by 6 bases; unmatched bases: 6. CDR3 length: 15 amino acids. CDR3 residues: CASSIIGTGDEKLFF. The CDR3 nucleotides read TGTGCCAGCAGTATCATTGGGACAGGGGATGAAAAACTGTTTTTT. The whole variable domain, filled in from reference TRBV28 and TRBJ1-4, reads DVKVTQSSRYLVKRTGEKVFLECVQDMDHENMFWYRQDPGLGLRLIYFSYDVKMKEKGDIPEGYSVSREKKERFSLILESASTNQTSMYLCASSIIGTGDEKLFFGSGTQLSVL.

The chain recombines TRBV23-1 with TRBJ1-5; D perhaps matches TRBD1 (5 bases). TRBV23-1 is marked as an open reading frame, function uncertain. V was pared by 3 bases and J by 5 bases, with 17 bases between. This CDR3 contains 16 residues. The CDR3 sequence: CASSHLGTQGHQPQHF. The CDR3 nucleotides read TGCGCCAGCAGTCATCTGGGGACGCAGGGTCATCAGCCCCAGCATTTT.

The J gene is TRBJ2-3, the V gene TRBV18; 7 bases agree with TRBD1. Germline CDR1 reads KGHSH; CDR2 reads LQKENI. The CDR3 extends over 15 amino acids. V shed 4 bases and J 0 bases; nucleotides not matched to a gene: 4. CDR3 region: CASSQGQRSTDTQYF. The CDR3 DNA reads as TGTGCCAGCTCACAGGGACAGCGAAGCACAGATACGCAGTATTTT.

V gene TRBV2 combines with J gene TRBJ2-7, with D tentatively TRBD2 (7 bases). The germline V gene has CDR1 SNHLY and CDR2 FYNNEI. This CDR3 is 14 amino acids long. V was clipped by 6 bases and J by 0 bases, with 12 bases between them. DNA of the CDR3: TGTGCCAGCAGGGCGGGGGCTTTCTCCTACGAGCAGTACTTC. It specifies CASRAGAFSYEQYF.

V and J are TRBV7-2 and TRBJ2-5; 15 nucleotides agree with TRBD2. CDR3 size: 16 residues. J lost 4 bases, V lost 7 bases, and 7 bases had no gene match. Germline V gene data show CDR1 as SGHTA and CDR2 as FQGNSA. CDR3 coding DNA: TGTGCCAGCACCCGGGGGGGACTAGCGGGAGGAGAGACCCAGTACTTC. Protein product: CASTRGGLAGGETQYF.

The chain combines TRBV18 with TRBJ1-2; the D gene is possibly TRBD1 (5 bases). The CDR3 contains 15 residues. The V and J ends lost 2 bases and 8 bases respectively, with 18 bases between them. Germline CDR1 and CDR2: KGHSH and LQKENI. The CDR3 bases are TGTGCCAGCTCACCAAGGGTCGGCCCGGGGGAGGGCTACACCTTC. Translation gives CASSPRVGPGEGYTF. The entire variable domain, with the rest obtained from reference TRBV18 and TRBJ1-2, is as follows: NAGVMQNPRHLVRRRGQEARLRCSPMKGHSHVYWYRQLPEEGLKFMVYLQKENIIDESGMPKERFSAEFPKEGPSILRIQQVVRGDSAAYFCASSPRVGPGEGYTFGSGTRLTVV.

This chain connects TRBV7-3 to TRBJ2-3; maybe TRBD2 (5 bases). The CDR3 spans 13 residues. Germline V gene sequence: CDR1 SGHTA, CDR2 FQGTGA. Deletions cut 3 bases from V and 5 bases from J, with 9 bases between. The CDR3 loop is CASSFNSVDTQYF. The CDR3 bases are TGTGCCAGCAGCTTCAATAGCGTAGATACGCAGTATTTT.